These 27 T cell receptor beta chains share one sample of origin, sequenced in a study of OX40 agonist ivuxolimab in advanced cancers. Sequenced by immunoSEQ multiplex PCR; TCRdb stores in-frame clones only, minus some. Of tens of thousands of clones in the sample, approximately 79% are singletons; the top ten hold around 7%. Sequenced here: CD4+ or CD8+ T cells sorted from blood, sampled in a trial of the OX40 agonist ivuxolimab. The receptor set was obtained from an adult with an advanced solid tumor such as melanoma, head and neck, liver or kidney cancer.

The genes are TRBV20-1 and TRBJ2-3; D perhaps matches TRBD2 (6 bases). V was trimmed by 6 bases and J by 15 bases, leaving 19 bases between them. The CDR3 spans 11 residues. Germline V gene sequence: CDR1 DFQATT, CDR2 SNEGSKA (reference sequence). CDR3 in DNA: TGCAGTGCCTCCGGGCCGGGGAGGTATTATTTT. Its translation: CSASGPGRYYF.

The CDR3 bases are TGTGCCACCACCGGGGCCCTTAGGGGGTCTGAAGCTTTCTTT. Protein sequence: CATTGALRGSEAFF. V is TRBV15 and J is TRBJ1-1, with TRBD1 as a possible D gene (6 bases). The V gene lost 7 bases and the J gene lost 6 bases, with 18 bases spanning the gap. Germline CDR1 LNHNV, CDR2 YYDKDF (reference sequence). The CDR3 sequence is 14 residues long.

This clone showed up just a few times. V usage is TRBV18 and J usage is TRBJ1-2; tentative D call: TRBD1 (5 bases). The CDR3 has 15 residues. CDR1 and CDR2 from the germline V gene are KGHSH and LQKENI. Between the trimmed V and J ends, which lost 2 bases and 6 bases, there was a span of 16 bases. The CDR3 nucleotides read TGTGCCAGCTCACCATTTTCGGGCAGGGCTGATGGCTACACCTTC. Its protein is CASSPFSGRADGYTF. Based on the CDR3 plus reference TRBV18 and TRBJ1-2, the full variable domain is NAGVMQNPRHLVRRRGQEARLRCSPMKGHSHVYWYRQLPEEGLKFMVYLQKENIIDESGMPKERFSAEFPKEGPSILRIQQVVRGDSAAYFCASSPFSGRADGYTFGSGTRLTVV.

The chain recombines TRBV28 with TRBJ2-5; 8 bases agree with TRBD2. The junction had 0 bases not matched to a gene; V was cut back by 5 bases and J by 4 bases. The CDR3 is 12 residues long. Germline values: CDR1 MDHEN, CDR2 SYDVKM. CDR3 coding DNA: TGTGCCAGCAGTGCGGGAGGAGAGACCCAGTACTTC. This sequence encodes CASSAGGETQYF.

The chain links TRBV11-2 to TRBJ2-2, with a possible D match to TRBD1 (6 bases). The CDR3 runs 15 residues. Germline V gives CDR1 SGHAT, CDR2 FQNNGV. V lost 5 bases to trimming and J lost 6 bases, with 16 bases between them. The CDR3 sequence: CASSPDRTSPGELFF. The CDR3 DNA sequence: TGTGCCAGCAGCCCTGACAGGACATCACCCGGGGAGCTGTTTTTT. Together with reference TRBV11-2 and TRBJ2-2, the CDR3 gives the full variable domain: EAGVAQSPRYKIIEKRQSVAFWCNPISGHATLYWYQQILGQGPKLLIQFQNNGVVDDSQLPKDRFSAERLKGVDSTLKIQPAKLEDSAVYLCASSPDRTSPGELFFGEGSRLTVL.

CDR3 amino acids: CASSFYGAGHQPQHF. CDR3 nucleotide sequence: TGTGCCAGCAGCTTTTACGGGGCAGGACATCAGCCCCAGCATTTT. The rearrangement links TRBV5-8 to TRBJ1-5, with D maybe TRBD1 (5 bases). Germline V gene data show CDR1 as SGHTS and CDR2 as YDEGEE. The V end was cut by 2 bases, the J end by 5 bases, with 14 bases between. The CDR3 contains 15 residues.

This clone was counted once. The V and J genes are TRBV28 and TRBJ2-7, with D possibly TRBD2 on 6 matching bases. The CDR3 has 13 amino acids. V gave up 4 bases and J gave up 6 bases, with 13 bases separating them. Looked up from germline, CDR1 is MDHEN and CDR2 is SYDVKM. CDR3 nucleotide sequence: TGTGCCAGCAGTTGGGCGGGGACCGCCGAGCAGTACGTC. It encodes CASSWAGTAEQYV.

This clone has just one count. The chain uses TRBV28 and TRBJ1-4; D uncertain. This CDR3 is built from 15 residues. Germline CDR1 and CDR2: MDHEN and SYDVKM. The ends were cut back, 3 bases at V and 8 bases at J, with 16 bases in the middle. CDR3 residues: CASSFKYSPGEKLFF. The CDR3 DNA is TGTGCCAGCAGTTTCAAGTATAGCCCCGGGGAAAAACTGTTTTTT.

J is TRBJ2-3 and V is TRBV19; D may match TRBD1 or TRBD2 (6 bases each). V dropped 6 bases and J dropped 12 bases, with 13 bases sitting between them. This CDR3 has 11 amino acids. CDR1 is LNHDA and CDR2 is SQIVND in the germline V gene (reference sequence). The CDR3 region is CASSAGGAQYF. The CDR3, as DNA: TGTGCCAGTAGCGCCGGGGGCGCCCAGTATTTT.

V gene TRBV10-3 combines with J gene TRBJ2-5; TRBD1 is a possible D gene (6 bases). This CDR3 comprises 15 residues. In germline, CDR1 is ENHRY, CDR2 SYGVKD. V dropped 2 bases and J dropped 1 base, with 11 bases sitting between them. CDR3 region: CAISEPGHFQETQYF. In DNA form, the CDR3 reads TGTGCCATCAGTGAGCCGGGACACTTCCAAGAGACCCAGTACTTC.

The chain uses TRBV7-9 and TRBJ1-2; no clear D. CDR1 and CDR2 from the germline V gene are SEHNR and FQNEAQ (reference sequence). The CDR3 extends over 12 amino acids. V was trimmed by 5 bases and J by 6 bases, leaving 10 bases between them. Here the CDR3 DNA reads TGTGCCAGCAGCCACCCCCTAGATGGCTACACCTTC. Amino acid sequence: CASSHPLDGYTF. Drawing the rest from reference TRBV7-9 and TRBJ1-2, the complete variable domain is DTGVSQNPRHKITKRGQNVTFRCDPISEHNRLYWYRQTLGQGPEFLTYFQNEAQLEKSRLLSDRFSAERPKGSFSTLEIQRTEQGDSAMYLCASSHPLDGYTFGSGTRLTVV.

The genes are TRBV10-3 and TRBJ2-7; 10 bases line up with TRBD1. Germline V gene data show CDR1 as ENHRY and CDR2 as SYGVKD. V trimming: 6 bases; J trimming: 8 bases; junction bases outside the gene matches: 7. The CDR3 runs 13 residues. The CDR3 bases are TGTGCCATCAGGAGGACAGGGGGGGGACAGCAGTACTTC. It specifies CAIRRTGGGQQYF.

In the case of this clone: Compared with germline, one end of the junction differs, possibly owing to a read error. The chain joins TRBV30 to TRBJ1-6; 8 bases are a match to TRBD1. This CDR3 region has 14 residues. Germline V lookup: CDR1 GTSNPN, CDR2 SVGIG (reference sequence). Written as DNA, the CDR3 is TGTGGCTGGAAAGGGACAGGACGGAATTCACCCCTCCACTTT. This translates into CGWKGTGRNSPLHF. The variable domain in full, with the rest retrieved from reference TRBV30 and TRBJ1-6, is SQTIHQWPATLVQPVGSPLSLECTVEGTSNPNLYWYRQAAGRGLQLLFYSVGIGQISSEVPQNLSASRPQDRQFILSSKKLLLSDSGFYLCGWKGTGRNSPLHFGNGTRLTVT.

The chain links TRBV5-4 to TRBJ2-1; D remains ambiguous. V lost 2 bases and J 8 bases, leaving 11 bases between the germline ends. CDR1 is SGHNT and CDR2 is YYREEE in the germline V gene (reference sequence). This CDR3 is built from 13 residues. CDR3 protein: CASSFSFTDEQFF. The CDR3 DNA follows: TGTGCCAGCAGCTTTAGTTTTACCGATGAGCAGTTCTTC. The full variable domain, in which reference TRBV5-4 and TRBJ2-1 provide the parts outside the CDR3, is ETGVTQSPTHLIKTRGQQVTLRCSSQSGHNTVSWYQQALGQGPQFIFQYYREEENGRGNFPPRFSGLQFPNYSSELNVNALELDDSALYLCASSFSFTDEQFFGPGTRLTVL.

The chain carries TRBV28 and TRBJ1-1; possible D gene TRBD1, 5 bases. There are 15 residues in the CDR3. Germline assignment: CDR1 MDHEN and CDR2 SYDVKM. V was cut by 10 bases and J by 0 bases, with 18 bases left in between. CDR3 sequence: CAIIPTTAMNTEAFF. The CDR3 nucleotides read TGTGCCATCATACCTACGACAGCGATGAACACTGAAGCTTTCTTT.

The rearrangement joins TRBV5-4 to TRBJ1-2, with unresolved D. This CDR3 has 15 residues. V dropped 0 bases and J dropped 0 bases, with 9 bases sitting between them. CDR1 SGHNT and CDR2 YYREEE come from the germline V gene (reference sequence). The CDR3 here is CASSLGGLANYGYTF. CDR3 bases: TGTGCCAGCAGCTTGGGCGGCCTAGCTAACTATGGCTACACCTTC.

The chain uses TRBV11-1 and TRBJ1-3, with no clear D. CDR1 is SGHAT, CDR2 FQDESV, per germline (reference sequence). V lost 6 bases and J 4 bases, leaving 10 bases between the germline ends. CDR3 length: 13 residues. CDR3 sequence: CASSFGHGNTIYF. CDR3 sequence (DNA): TGTGCCAGCAGTTTCGGGCACGGAAACACCATATATTTT. Full variable domain (rest looked up from reference TRBV11-1 and TRBJ1-3): EAEVAQSPRYKITEKSQAVAFWCDPISGHATLYWYRQILGQGPELLVQFQDESVVDDSQLPKDRFSAERLKGVDSTLKIQPAELGDSAMYLCASSFGHGNTIYFGEGSWLTVV.

The chain recombines TRBV25-1 with TRBJ2-1, with unresolved D. The CDR3 has 11 amino acids. CDR1 is MGHDK and CDR2 is SYGVNS in the germline V gene. The V end was cut by 0 bases, the J end by 8 bases, with 2 bases between. The CDR3 region is CASSEYYEQFF. In DNA, the CDR3 is TGTGCCAGCAGTGAATATTATGAGCAGTTCTTC.

The V and J genes are TRBV5-6 and TRBJ2-3; 8 bases fit TRBD1. Per germline, CDR1 SGHDT and CDR2 YYEEEE. J gave up 1 base and V 4 bases, and 8 bases lay outside the gene matches. The CDR3 length is 16 residues. The CDR3 nucleotides are TGTGCCAGCAGCCGACAGGGGACTCCCCGCACAGATACGCAGTATTTT. Its translation: CASSRQGTPRTDTQYF.

CDR3 amino acids: CASSPQAQTVPSYNEQFF. CDR3 DNA sequence: TGTGCCAGCAGTCCACAGGCCCAGACAGTGCCATCCTACAATGAGCAGTTCTTC. This chain connects TRBV28 to TRBJ2-1; perhaps TRBD1 as D (5 bases). Trimming removed 5 bases at V and 1 base at J, with 21 bases between. Germline V gives CDR1 MDHEN, CDR2 SYDVKM. The length of the CDR3 is 18 residues.

This clone has just one count. The V and J genes are TRBV11-1 and TRBJ2-7; unclear D gene. The CDR3 length is 11 residues. Germline lookup yields CDR1 SGHAT and CDR2 FQDESV (reference sequence). V was clipped by 3 bases and J by 6 bases, with 6 bases between them. The CDR3 is CASSLGREQYF. In DNA form, the CDR3 reads TGTGCCAGCAGCTTGGGTCGCGAGCAGTACTTC.

This clone has only one observation. V and J are TRBV7-9 and TRBJ2-5; 7 bases align to TRBD1. This CDR3 is 13 amino acids long. V shed 6 bases and J 3 bases; nucleotides not matched to a gene: 4. Looked up from germline, CDR1 is SEHNR and CDR2 is FQNEAQ (reference sequence). CDR3 region: CASRSDREETQYF. The CDR3 nucleotides read TGTGCCAGCAGGTCCGACAGGGAAGAGACCCAGTACTTC.

The chain couples TRBV6-5 to TRBJ1-2, with D maybe TRBD1 (6 bases). V lost 6 bases, J lost 4 bases, and 12 bases lay in between. Germline V CDR1 and CDR2: MNHEY, SVGAGI. This CDR3 region has 13 residues. CDR3: CASSLDRSYGYTF. The CDR3, as DNA: TGTGCCAGCAGCCTTGACAGGTCCTATGGCTACACCTTC.

The rearrangement links TRBV7-2 to TRBJ1-3; D is uncertain. V shed 0 bases and J shed 0 bases, with 9 bases lying between them. CDR1 is SGHTA and CDR2 is FQGNSA in the germline V gene. The CDR3 is made up of 16 amino acids. The CDR3 coding sequence is TGTGCCAGCAGCTTAGCGCACGGATTCTCTGGAAACACCATATATTTT. Amino acid sequence: CASSLAHGFSGNTIYF.

V gene TRBV27 combines with J gene TRBJ1-1, with 9 bases identical to TRBD1. The CDR3 is 17 residues long. Trimming cost V 8 bases and J 0 bases; bases outside gene matches: 13. Germline values: CDR1 MNHEY, CDR2 SMNVEV (reference sequence). CDR3: CASRRGTGGHMNTEAFF. As DNA, the CDR3 is TGTGCCAGCCGCCGGGGAACAGGGGGCCACATGAACACTGAAGCTTTCTTT.

The V gene is TRBV2, the J gene TRBJ1-5; tentative D call: TRBD1 (6 bases). V lost 4 bases and J 2 bases, leaving 12 bases between the germline ends. CDR1 SNHLY and CDR2 FYNNEI come from the germline V gene. This CDR3 has 15 amino acids. CDR3 nucleotides: TGTGCCAGCAGTGGGACAGCGGGGGGCAATCAGCCCCAGCATTTT. It specifies CASSGTAGGNQPQHF. Using reference TRBV2 and TRBJ1-5 for the parts outside the CDR3, the full variable domain is EPEVTQTPSHQVTQMGQEVILRCVPISNHLYFYWYRQILGQKVEFLVSFYNNEISEKSEIFDDQFSVERPDGSNFTLKIRSTKLEDSAMYFCASSGTAGGNQPQHFGDGTRLSIL.

V gene TRBV21-1 combines with J gene TRBJ2-5. TRBV21-1 is designated a pseudogene. CDR3 length: 16 amino acids. CDR3 amino acids: CASSKGKGRGQETQYF. DNA of the CDR3: TGTGCCAGCAGCAAAGGTAAGGGGCGAGGGCAAGAGACCCAGTACTTC.